This T cell receptor beta chain emerged from a study of CD8 T cells in ankylosing spondylitis. Study-wide results and caveats: Researchers report that disease-linked clones proved CD8+ and relatively rare in peripheral blood. Earlier literature documents some of the motif variants in reactive arthritis synovial fluid and blood. Clones tied to disease were said to be significantly enriched in matched ankylosing spondylitis synovial fluid. Made up of eight highly homologous variants, a TCR beta motif appeared characteristic of ankylosing spondylitis blood.

J lost 5 bases, V lost 6 bases, and 8 bases had no gene match. The CDR3 is made up of 13 amino acids. The germline CDR1 and CDR2 sequences are SQVTM and ANQGSEA. Quantitative molecular-barcoded 5'-RACE generated the TCR beta libraries. TCRdb reanalysed the 5' RACE reads using MiXCR and keeps one entry per CDR3 protein. The top ten clones hold about 19% of a sample with 700,000 or so distinct CDR3 sequences, around a fifth of them seen once. To note about this clonotype: Its antigen is unidentified.

Sequenced input: blood, either unsorted or a sorted T cell fraction (not recorded which). The genes are TRBV29-1 and TRBJ1-2; 8 positions agree with TRBD1. This clonotype was obtained from a male donor with ankylosing spondylitis. As DNA, the CDR3 is TGCAGCGTACAGGGGGACAGAGGGTATGGCTACACCTTC. Amino acid sequence: CSVQGDRGYGYTF.